The 4 T cell receptor beta chains given below trace back to one sample, sequenced in a study of T-cell memory formation after mild COVID-19. MiXCR, run by TCRdb on the 5' RACE reads, gives a single entry per CDR3 protein. The table lists 250,000 or so distinct CDR3 sequences, under 20% of them singletons. Sequencing input: PBMCs or a T cell subset sorted from them (not recorded which). All receptors derive from a young man who had mild COVID-19 (a few samples of this study predate the infection). Cell type and time point are not known.

This clonotype was seen only a few times. The chain is built from TRBV20-1 and TRBJ2-1; D is uncertain. This CDR3 has 16 residues. V shed 0 bases and J shed 6 bases, with 18 bases lying between them. Germline V gene sequence: CDR1 DFQATT, CDR2 SNEGSKA (reference sequence). The CDR3 sequence: CSARDLPGRAPNEQFF. CDR3 sequence (DNA): TGCAGTGCTAGAGATCTCCCTGGCCGGGCCCCCAATGAGCAGTTCTTC.

This clonotype occurred a few times. J is TRBJ2-6 and V is TRBV20-1; D remains ambiguous. The CDR3 is 12 amino acids. The germline V gene has CDR1 DFQATT and CDR2 SNEGSKA (reference sequence). Here the CDR3 reads CVGSSGANVLTF. In DNA, the CDR3 is TGCGTGGGAAGCTCTGGGGCCAACGTCCTGACTTTC.

There are a few counts of this clonotype. This rearrangement joins TRBV18 to TRBJ2-3, with 9 bases aligning to TRBD1. This CDR3 is built from 16 residues. Germline CDR1 is KGHSH and CDR2 is LQKENI. J gave up 0 bases and V 5 bases, and 6 bases lay outside the gene matches. The CDR3 loop reads CASSNRGPTSTDTQYF. The CDR3 DNA sequence: TGTGCCAGCTCAAACAGGGGGCCGACTAGCACAGATACGCAGTATTTT. Full variable domain (missing parts from reference TRBV18 and TRBJ2-3): NAGVMQNPRHLVRRRGQEARLRCSPMKGHSHVYWYRQLPEEGLKFMVYLQKENIIDESGMPKERFSAEFPKEGPSILRIQQVVRGDSAAYFCASSNRGPTSTDTQYFGPGTRLTVL.

V gene TRBV12-3 or TRBV12-4 combines with J gene TRBJ2-7; D call uncertain. V shed 1 base and J shed 3 bases, with 13 bases lying between them. There are 15 residues in the CDR3. CDR3 DNA sequence: TGTGCCAGCAGTTTAGTTCTTTCGGGCAACTACGAGCAGTACTTC. Translated: CASSLVLSGNYEQYF.